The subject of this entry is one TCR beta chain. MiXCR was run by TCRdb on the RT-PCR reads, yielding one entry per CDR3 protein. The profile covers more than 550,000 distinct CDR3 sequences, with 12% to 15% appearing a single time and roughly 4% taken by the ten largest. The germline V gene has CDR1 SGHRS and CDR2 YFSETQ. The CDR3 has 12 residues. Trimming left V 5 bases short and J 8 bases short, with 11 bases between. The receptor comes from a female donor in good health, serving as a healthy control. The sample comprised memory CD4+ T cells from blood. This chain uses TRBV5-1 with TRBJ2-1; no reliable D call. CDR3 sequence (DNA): TGCGCCAGCAGGCCCGCATTCGATGAGCAGTTCTTC. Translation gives CASRPAFDEQFF.